This paragraph reports one T cell receptor (beta chain). Its antigen is unknown. Some clones are missing from TCRdb's copy, which holds only in-frame ones; the method was immunoSEQ multiplex PCR. The sample lists about 53,000 clones, less than 85% seen once, with over 25% in the top ten. This sample is drawn from a study of T cell responses to AZD1222 COVID-19 vaccine. Study-level background: Pooled samples include second doses given at about 4 or 12 weeks.

Study conclusions and caveats: With dominance at 160-218 and 743-854, vaccine-associated CD4 TCRs spanned spike. There were mostly white British donors and more females than males, and clonal diversity was possibly underestimated.

The J segment lost 5 bases and the V segment lost 1 base, leaving 3 bases of the junction unmatched. The CDR3 is made up of 15 amino acids. The germline V gene has CDR1 SGHRS and CDR2 YFSETQ. The TCR was taken from an adult in good health. Sequenced material: peripheral blood, taken on day 0 of AZD1222 vaccination. The chain couples TRBV5-1 to TRBJ2-1, with 10 positions matching TRBD2. CDR3 residues: CASSLTSGENNEQFF. The CDR3 DNA reads as TGCGCCAGCAGCTTGACTAGCGGGGAAAACAATGAGCAGTTCTTC.